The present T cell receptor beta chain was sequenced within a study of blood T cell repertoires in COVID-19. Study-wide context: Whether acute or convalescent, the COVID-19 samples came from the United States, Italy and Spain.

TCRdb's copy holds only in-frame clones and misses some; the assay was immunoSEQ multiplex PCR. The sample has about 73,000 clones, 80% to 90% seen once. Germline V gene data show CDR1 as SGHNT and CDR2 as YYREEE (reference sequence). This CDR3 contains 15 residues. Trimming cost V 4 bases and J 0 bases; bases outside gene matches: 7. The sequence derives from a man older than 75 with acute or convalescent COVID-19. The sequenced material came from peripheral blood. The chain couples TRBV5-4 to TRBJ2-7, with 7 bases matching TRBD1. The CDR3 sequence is CASSLPGQNSYEQYF. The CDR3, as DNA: TGTGCCAGCAGCCTTCCGGGACAGAACTCCTACGAGCAGTACTTC.